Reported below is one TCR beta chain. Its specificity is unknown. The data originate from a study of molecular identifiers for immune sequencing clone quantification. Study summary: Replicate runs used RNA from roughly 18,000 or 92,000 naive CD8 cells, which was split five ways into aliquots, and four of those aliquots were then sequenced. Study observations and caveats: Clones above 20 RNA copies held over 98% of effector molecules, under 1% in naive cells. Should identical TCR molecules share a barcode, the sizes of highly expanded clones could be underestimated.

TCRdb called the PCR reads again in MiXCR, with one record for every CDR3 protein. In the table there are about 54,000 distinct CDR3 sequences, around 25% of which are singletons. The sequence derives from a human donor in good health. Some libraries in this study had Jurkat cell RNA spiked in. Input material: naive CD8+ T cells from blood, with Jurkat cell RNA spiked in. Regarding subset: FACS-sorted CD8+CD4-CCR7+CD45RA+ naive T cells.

Written as DNA, the CDR3 is TGTGCCAGTAGTATAGGTGGCTTGAGCACTGAAGCTTTCTTT. Amino acids: CASSIGGLSTEAFF. The chain uses TRBV19 and TRBJ1-1, with D unresolved. Trimming removed 1 base at V and 4 bases at J, with 10 bases between. CDR1 is LNHDA and CDR2 is SQIVND in the germline V gene (reference sequence). The CDR3 has 14 amino acids.